Presented here are 25 T cell receptor beta chains from one specimen sequenced in a study of OX40 agonist ivuxolimab in advanced cancers. The repertoire was sequenced with immunoSEQ multiplex PCR; TCRdb's copy has only in-frame clones and lacks some. The profile shows 60,000 to 80,000 clones, approximately 81% of them singletons. Material: CD4+ or CD8+ T cells sorted from blood, obtained in a trial of the OX40 agonist ivuxolimab. These receptors were obtained from an adult with an advanced solid tumor such as melanoma, head and neck, liver or kidney cancer.

The chain carries TRBV10-1 and TRBJ1-4; D is uncertain. The CDR3 length is 13 residues. The germline V gene has CDR1 WNHNN and CDR2 SYGVQD (reference sequence). V was cut by 6 bases and J by 8 bases, with 13 bases left in between. The CDR3 coding sequence is TGCGCCAGCAGCTCCGTAGGAGGCGAAAAACTGTTTTTT. As protein: CASSSVGGEKLFF.

This rearrangement joins TRBV5-8 to TRBJ2-7, with 9 bases fitting TRBD1. The CDR3 is 14 residues long. Looked up from germline, CDR1 is SGHTS and CDR2 is YDEGEE. Trimming cost V 5 bases and J 4 bases; bases outside gene matches: 7. The DNA of the CDR3 is TGTGCCAGCAGAAGACAGGGGGGATCTTACGAGCAGTACTTC. Amino acid sequence: CASRRQGGSYEQYF.

The CDR3 protein is CASSLNREVHTEAFF. The CDR3 region has the DNA TGTGCCAGCAGTTTAAACAGGGAGGTTCACACTGAAGCTTTCTTT. The chain uses TRBV27 and TRBJ1-1, with D tentatively TRBD1 (6 bases). This CDR3 is 15 amino acids long. Germline V CDR1 and CDR2: MNHEY, SMNVEV (reference sequence). Trimming pared 2 bases from V and 3 bases from J, leaving 13 bases between.

This clone has only a few counts. This chain links TRBV19 with TRBJ2-3; TRBD2 matches 8 bases. This CDR3 is 13 amino acids long. Germline CDR1 reads LNHDA; CDR2 reads SQIVND (reference sequence). The junction had 4 bases not matched to a gene; V was cut back by 6 bases and J by 5 bases. The CDR3 sequence is CASRVAGQDTQYF. CDR3 bases: TGTGCCAGTAGAGTAGCGGGGCAAGATACGCAGTATTTT.

The chain employs TRBV6-1 and TRBJ1-4; 7 bases agree with TRBD1. CDR1 and CDR2 from the germline V gene are MNHNS and SASEGT. The CDR3 runs to 14 residues. V was clipped by 1 base and J by 8 bases; unmatched bases: 4. CDR3 nucleotides: TGTGCCAGCAGTGAAGGAGGGGGCCGGGAAAAACTGTTTTTT. It specifies CASSEGGGREKLFF.

This chain joins TRBV9 and TRBJ2-2, with D uncertain. The V and J ends lost 0 bases and 4 bases respectively, with 16 bases between them. Germline CDR1 reads SGDLS; CDR2 reads YYNGEE. This CDR3 is 17 amino acids long. The CDR3 coding sequence is TGTGCCAGCAGCGTAGACCGACGGAGCAGCTTCACCGGGGAGCTGTTTTTT. It translates to CASSVDRRSSFTGELFF.

The rearrangement links TRBV18 to TRBJ1-1, with D tentatively TRBD1 (6 bases). The CDR3 is 14 amino acids. Trimming removed 2 bases from V and 5 bases from J, with 12 bases in between. Germline V gene sequence: CDR1 KGHSH, CDR2 LQKENI. For the CDR3, the DNA is TGTGCCAGCTCACCATATACAGGGCGGACTGAAGCTTTCTTT. Protein product: CASSPYTGRTEAFF.

This rearrangement joins TRBV30 to TRBJ2-7; D uncertain. V gave up 0 bases and J gave up 5 bases, with 8 bases separating them. From germline, CDR1 is GTSNPN and CDR2 SVGIG (reference sequence). The CDR3 has 12 amino acids. The CDR3 spells CAWSVFEDEQYF. The CDR3 coding sequence is TGTGCCTGGAGTGTATTTGAGGACGAGCAGTACTTC.

This clone is large within its sample. This chain uses TRBV19 with TRBJ2-2, with no clear D. The CDR3 totals 14 residues. V was clipped by 1 base and J by 6 bases, with 9 bases between them. Germline lookup yields CDR1 LNHDA and CDR2 SQIVND (reference sequence). CDR3 sequence reads: CASSIGGFAGELFF. The CDR3 DNA is TGTGCCAGTAGTATAGGTGGTTTCGCCGGGGAGCTGTTTTTT.

This rearrangement joins TRBV29-1 to TRBJ2-1; D is possibly TRBD2 (6 bases). CDR3 length: 11 amino acids. The V end was cut by 6 bases, the J end by 7 bases, with 10 bases between. Germline V gene sequence: CDR1 SQVTM, CDR2 ANQGSEA. CDR3 DNA sequence: TGCAGCGTGGGGACTTTGAATGAGCAGTTCTTC. Residues: CSVGTLNEQFF.

This chain joins TRBV7-6 and TRBJ2-2; the D is unclear. The CDR3 is 15 amino acids. The germline V and J ends were trimmed by 4 bases and 6 bases, with 15 bases remaining between them. CDR1 is SGHVS and CDR2 is FNYEAQ in the germline V gene. This chain's CDR3 is CASSSTTLGAGELFF. In DNA, the CDR3 is TGTGCCAGCAGCTCGACCACCTTGGGTGCCGGGGAGCTGTTTTTT. Together with reference TRBV7-6 and TRBJ2-2, the CDR3 gives the full variable domain: GAGVSQSPRYKVTKRGQDVALRCDPISGHVSLYWYRQALGQGPEFLTYFNYEAQQDKSGLPNDRFSAERPEGSISTLTIQRTEQRDSAMYRCASSSTTLGAGELFFGEGSRLTVL.

With regard to this clone: Distinct nucleotide sequences in the sample also encode this CDR3. V gene TRBV27 combines with J gene TRBJ1-2; weak D call: TRBD1 (6 bases). The germline gives CDR1 MNHEY, CDR2 SMNVEV (reference sequence). V dropped 2 bases and J dropped 5 bases, with 6 bases sitting between them. This CDR3 region has 12 residues. Here the CDR3 DNA reads TGTGCCAGCAGTTTACAGGGGTATGGCTACACCTTC. As protein: CASSLQGYGYTF.

The chain has TRBV11-3 and TRBJ2-7; D gene ambiguous. This CDR3 spans 18 amino acids. The germline V gene has CDR1 SGHNT and CDR2 YENEEA. Trimming took off 0 bases at V and 1 base at J, with 19 bases between the two ends. The CDR3 DNA sequence: TGTGCCAGCAGCTTAGAGAGGTTAGGCCCAGCCCCTTCCTACGAGCAGTACTTC. Protein product: CASSLERLGPAPSYEQYF. Full variable domain (remainder filled in from reference TRBV11-3 and TRBJ2-7): EAGVVQSPRYKIIEKKQPVAFWCNPISGHNTLYWYLQNLGQGPELLIRYENEEAVDDSQLPKDRFSAERLKGVDSTLKIQPAELGDSAVYLCASSLERLGPAPSYEQYFGPGTRLTVT.

The rearrangement uses TRBV27 and TRBJ1-5; D is perhaps TRBD1 (5 bases). This CDR3 contains 16 residues. Germline loops: CDR1 MNHEY, CDR2 SMNVEV (reference sequence). Trimming took off 5 bases at V and 6 bases at J, with 20 bases between the two ends. As DNA, the CDR3 is TGTGCCAGCAGTCCTTCGGGAAGGTCAGGGTCTCAGCCCCAGCATTTT. It encodes CASSPSGRSGSQPQHF.

V is TRBV11-3 and J is TRBJ1-2; D is unresolved. V was cut by 0 bases and J by 7 bases, with 9 bases left in between. The CDR3 length is 13 residues. Germline CDR1 reads SGHNT; CDR2 reads YENEEA. The DNA for the CDR3 is TGTGCCAGCAGCTTAGATCTTGAGGGTGGCTACACCTTC. Protein: CASSLDLEGGYTF.

The chain has TRBV19 and TRBJ1-1, with 7 bases aligning to TRBD1. This CDR3 has 15 amino acids. Germline values: CDR1 LNHDA, CDR2 SQIVND (reference sequence). With 8 bases clipped from V and 4 bases from J, the junction kept 13 bases outside the gene matches. Written as DNA, the CDR3 is TGTGCCAGTGCAAAGCGGGACAGATTGGTCACTGAAGCTTTCTTT. It codes for CASAKRDRLVTEAFF.

J is TRBJ1-5 and V is TRBV2, with 7 nucleotides matching TRBD1. With V trimmed by 5 bases and J by 0 bases, 4 bases remained unmatched. Germline V CDR1 and CDR2: SNHLY, FYNNEI. The CDR3 totals 15 residues. The CDR3 DNA is TGTGCCAGCAGTCAACAGGGGTATAGCAATCAGCCCCAGCATTTT. It codes for CASSQQGYSNQPQHF. Full variable domain (remainder filled in from reference TRBV2 and TRBJ1-5): EPEVTQTPSHQVTQMGQEVILRCVPISNHLYFYWYRQILGQKVEFLVSFYNNEISEKSEIFDDQFSVERPDGSNFTLKIRSTKLEDSAMYFCASSQQGYSNQPQHFGDGTRLSIL.

The sample holds one count of this clone. This chain uses TRBV6-6 with TRBJ1-1; D is undetermined. The germline V gene has CDR1 MNHNY and CDR2 SVGAGI (reference sequence). The CDR3 has 8 residues. The V end was cut by 10 bases, the J end by 5 bases, with 2 bases between. The CDR3 DNA follows: TGTGCCACGACTGAAGCTTTCTTT. This codes for CATTEAFF.

The V call is TRBV30, the J call TRBJ1-2; D is unclear. The CDR3 contains 14 residues. Trimming shortened V by 3 bases and J by 4 bases, and 15 bases separated the two germline ends. Germline V lookup: CDR1 GTSNPN, CDR2 SVGIG (reference sequence). CDR3 residues: CAWRNSRRSYGYTF. The CDR3 nucleotides are TGTGCCTGGAGGAATAGCAGGAGATCCTATGGCTACACCTTC.

This chain links TRBV7-9 with TRBJ2-1, with TRBD1 as a possible D gene (5 bases). V gave up 6 bases and J gave up 4 bases, with 13 bases separating them. Germline V gene sequence: CDR1 SEHNR, CDR2 FQNEAQ (reference sequence). The CDR3 totals 14 residues. CDR3 nucleotide sequence: TGTGCCAGCAGTTCACGTCCAGGGTACAATGAGCAGTTCTTC. Encoded protein: CASSSRPGYNEQFF.

DNA for the CDR3: TGTGCCAGCAGCTTAGCCCAGGGAAACACCATATATTTT. Its translation: CASSLAQGNTIYF. V and J are TRBV11-2 and TRBJ1-3; D gene uncertain. V lost 1 base and J 4 bases, leaving 5 bases between the germline ends. The germline V gene has CDR1 SGHAT and CDR2 FQNNGV. This CDR3 region has 13 residues. The variable domain in full, completed from reference TRBV11-2 and TRBJ1-3, reads EAGVAQSPRYKIIEKRQSVAFWCNPISGHATLYWYQQILGQGPKLLIQFQNNGVVDDSQLPKDRFSAERLKGVDSTLKIQPAKLEDSAVYLCASSLAQGNTIYFGEGSWLTVV.

The rearrangement uses TRBV7-3 and TRBJ1-4; 8 bases match TRBD1. The germline CDR1 and CDR2 sequences are SGHTA and FQGTGA. There are 13 residues in the CDR3. V gave up 5 bases and J gave up 5 bases; unmatched junction bases: 1. The CDR3 sequence is CASSRDRNEKLFF. The CDR3 DNA reads TGTGCCAGCAGCCGGGACAGGAATGAAAAACTGTTTTTT.

This chain links TRBV21-1 with TRBJ2-7; the table calls TRBD1, which could not be checked here. TRBV21-1 is marked as a pseudogene. The CDR3 spans 14 residues. The DNA of the CDR3 is TGTGCCAGCAGCAAGGAAGACAGTTACTACGAGCAGTACTTC. As protein: CASSKEDSYYEQYF.

The chain carries TRBV2 and TRBJ2-7; no clear D gene. The CDR3 consists of 14 residues. Trimming removed 8 bases at V and 0 bases at J, with 14 bases between. CDR1 is SNHLY and CDR2 is FYNNEI in the germline V gene. CDR3 residues: CASSAYWDSYEQYF. In DNA, the CDR3 is TGTGCCAGCTCAGCTTATTGGGACTCCTACGAGCAGTACTTC.

This clone has a single count. The rearrangement joins TRBV6-5 to TRBJ2-6, with 7 bases that match TRBD1. CDR3 length equals 15 residues. Germline CDR1 MNHEY, CDR2 SVGAGI. Trimming at V came to 6 bases and at J to 2 bases, leaving 4 bases not matched to a gene. DNA of the CDR3: TGTGCCAGCAGACTAGACAGGGCTGGGGCCAACGTCCTGACTTTC. It specifies CASRLDRAGANVLTF.